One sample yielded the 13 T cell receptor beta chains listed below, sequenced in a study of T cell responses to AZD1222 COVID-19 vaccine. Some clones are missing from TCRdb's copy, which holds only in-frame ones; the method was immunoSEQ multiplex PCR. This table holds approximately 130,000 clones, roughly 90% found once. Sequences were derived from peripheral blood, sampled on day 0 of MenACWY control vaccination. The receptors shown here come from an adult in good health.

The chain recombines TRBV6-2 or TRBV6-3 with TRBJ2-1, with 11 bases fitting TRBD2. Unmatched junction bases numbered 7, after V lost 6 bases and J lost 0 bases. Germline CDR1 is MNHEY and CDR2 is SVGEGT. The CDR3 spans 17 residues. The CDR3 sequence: CASSPRTSGPSYNEQFF. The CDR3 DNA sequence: TGTGCCAGCAGCCCAAGGACTAGCGGGCCCTCCTACAATGAGCAGTTCTTC.

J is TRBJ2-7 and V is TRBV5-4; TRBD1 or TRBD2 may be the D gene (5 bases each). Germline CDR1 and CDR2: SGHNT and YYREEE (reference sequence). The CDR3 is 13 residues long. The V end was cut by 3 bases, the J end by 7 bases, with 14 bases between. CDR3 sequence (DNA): TGTGCCAGCAGCTGGGGGTTTGTGGGGGAGCAGTACTTC. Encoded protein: CASSWGFVGEQYF.

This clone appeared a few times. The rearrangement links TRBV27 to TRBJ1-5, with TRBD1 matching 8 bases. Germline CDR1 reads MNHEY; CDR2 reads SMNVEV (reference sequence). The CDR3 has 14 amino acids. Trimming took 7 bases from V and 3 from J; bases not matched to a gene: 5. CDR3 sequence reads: CASMSGGNNQPQHF. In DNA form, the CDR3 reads TGTGCCAGCATGTCAGGGGGCAACAATCAGCCCCAGCATTTT.

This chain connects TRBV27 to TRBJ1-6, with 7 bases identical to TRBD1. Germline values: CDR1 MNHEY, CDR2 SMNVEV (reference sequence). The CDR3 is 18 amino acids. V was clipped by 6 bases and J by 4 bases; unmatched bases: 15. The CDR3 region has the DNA TGTGCCAGCAGCCCCGCAAGGGACAGCCTCCCTTATAATTCACCCCTCCACTTT. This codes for CASSPARDSLPYNSPLHF.

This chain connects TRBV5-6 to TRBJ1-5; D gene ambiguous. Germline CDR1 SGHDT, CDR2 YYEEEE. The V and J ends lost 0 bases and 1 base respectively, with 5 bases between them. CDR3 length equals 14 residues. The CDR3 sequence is CASSLERSNQPQHF. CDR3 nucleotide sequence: TGTGCCAGCAGCTTGGAAAGGAGCAATCAGCCCCAGCATTTT. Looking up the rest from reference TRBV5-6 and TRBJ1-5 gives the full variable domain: DAGVTQSPTHLIKTRGQQVTLRCSPKSGHDTVSWYQQALGQGPQFIFQYYEEEERQRGNFPDRFSGHQFPNYSSELNVNALLLGDSALYLCASSLERSNQPQHFGDGTRLSIL.

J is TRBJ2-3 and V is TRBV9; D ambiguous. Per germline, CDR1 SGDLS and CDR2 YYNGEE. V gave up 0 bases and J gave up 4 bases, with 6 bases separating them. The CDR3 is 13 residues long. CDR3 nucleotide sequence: TGTGCCAGCAGCGTAGCTGTCCCAGATACGCAGTATTTT. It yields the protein CASSVAVPDTQYF.

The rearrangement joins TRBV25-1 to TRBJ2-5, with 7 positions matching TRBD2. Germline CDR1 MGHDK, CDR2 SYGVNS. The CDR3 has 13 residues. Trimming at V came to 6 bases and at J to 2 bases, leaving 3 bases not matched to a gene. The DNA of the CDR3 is TGTGCCAGCAGGAGGGAGGGGCAAGAGACCCAGTACTTC. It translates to CASRREGQETQYF.

The CDR3 region is CASSLGQAYEAFF. CDR3 in DNA: TGTGCCAGCAGCTTGGGACAGGCATATGAAGCTTTCTTT. This chain uses TRBV7-9 with TRBJ1-1, with 8 nucleotides matching TRBD1. J lost 7 bases, V lost 3 bases, and 4 bases had no gene match. The CDR3 has 13 residues. Germline V CDR1 and CDR2: SEHNR, FQNEAQ (reference sequence).

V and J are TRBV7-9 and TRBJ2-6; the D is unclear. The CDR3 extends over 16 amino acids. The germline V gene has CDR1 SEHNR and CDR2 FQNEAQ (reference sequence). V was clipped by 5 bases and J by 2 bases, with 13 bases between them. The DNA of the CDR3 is TGTGCCAGCAGCATTTTAACGGGCGCTGGGGCCAACGTCCTGACTTTC. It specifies CASSILTGAGANVLTF.

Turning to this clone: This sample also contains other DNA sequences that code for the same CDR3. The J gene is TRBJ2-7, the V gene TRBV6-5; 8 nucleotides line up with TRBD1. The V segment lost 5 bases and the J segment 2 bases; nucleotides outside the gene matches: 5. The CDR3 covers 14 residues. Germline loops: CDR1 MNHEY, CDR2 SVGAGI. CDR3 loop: CASSPGTGPYEQYF. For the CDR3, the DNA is TGTGCCAGCAGTCCAGGGACAGGCCCCTACGAGCAGTACTTC.

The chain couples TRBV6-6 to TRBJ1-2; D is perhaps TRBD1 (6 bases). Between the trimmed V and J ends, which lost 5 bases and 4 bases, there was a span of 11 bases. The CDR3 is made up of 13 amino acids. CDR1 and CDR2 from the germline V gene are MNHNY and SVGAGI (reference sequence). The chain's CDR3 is CASSADSLYGYTF. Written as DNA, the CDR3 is TGTGCCAGCAGTGCGGACAGTCTCTATGGCTACACCTTC.

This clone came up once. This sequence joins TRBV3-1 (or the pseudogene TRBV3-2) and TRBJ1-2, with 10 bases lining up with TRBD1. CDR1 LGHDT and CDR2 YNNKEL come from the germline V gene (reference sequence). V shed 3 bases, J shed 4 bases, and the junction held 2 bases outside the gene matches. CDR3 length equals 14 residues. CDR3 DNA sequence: TGTGCCAGCAGCCAGGGGACAGGGGTCTATGGCTACACCTTC. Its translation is CASSQGTGVYGYTF.

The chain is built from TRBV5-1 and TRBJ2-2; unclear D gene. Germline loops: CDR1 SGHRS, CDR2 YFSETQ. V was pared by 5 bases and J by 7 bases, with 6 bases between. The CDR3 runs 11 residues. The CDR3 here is CASREIGELFF. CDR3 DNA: TGCGCCAGCAGGGAGATCGGGGAGCTGTTTTTT.